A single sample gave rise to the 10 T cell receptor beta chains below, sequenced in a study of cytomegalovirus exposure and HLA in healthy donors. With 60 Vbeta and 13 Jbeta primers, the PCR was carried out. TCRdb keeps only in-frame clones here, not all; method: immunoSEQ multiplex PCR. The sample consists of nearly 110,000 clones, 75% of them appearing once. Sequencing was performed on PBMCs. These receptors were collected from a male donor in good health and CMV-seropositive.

The CDR3 region has the DNA TGTGCCAGCAGCACAGGGACAGGGCCTGAGACCCAGTACTTC. Amino acid sequence: CASSTGTGPETQYF. This chain connects TRBV9 to TRBJ2-5, with 9 bases fitting TRBD1. CDR3 length: 14 residues. CDR1 is SGDLS, CDR2 YYNGEE, per germline. V trimming: 4 bases; J trimming: 5 bases; junction bases outside the gene matches: 6.

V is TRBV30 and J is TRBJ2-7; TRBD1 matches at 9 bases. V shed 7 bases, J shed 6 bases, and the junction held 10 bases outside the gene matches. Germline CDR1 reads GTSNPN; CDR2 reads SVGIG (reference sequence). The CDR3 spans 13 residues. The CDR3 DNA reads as TGTGCCTCCGGGCGGGGACAGGGTTGCGAGCAGTACTTC. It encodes CASGRGQGCEQYF.

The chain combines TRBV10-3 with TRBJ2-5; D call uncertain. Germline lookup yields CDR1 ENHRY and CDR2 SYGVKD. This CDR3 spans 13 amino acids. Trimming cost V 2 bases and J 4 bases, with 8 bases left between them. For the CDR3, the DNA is TGTGCCATCAGTGAGCAACGCGGAGAGACCCAGTACTTC. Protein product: CAISEQRGETQYF.

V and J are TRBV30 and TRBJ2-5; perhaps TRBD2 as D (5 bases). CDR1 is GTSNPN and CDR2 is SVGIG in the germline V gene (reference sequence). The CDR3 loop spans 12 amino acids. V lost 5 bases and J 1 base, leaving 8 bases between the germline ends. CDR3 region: CAWGGIQETQYF. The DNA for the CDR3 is TGTGCCTGGGGAGGTATCCAAGAGACCCAGTACTTC.

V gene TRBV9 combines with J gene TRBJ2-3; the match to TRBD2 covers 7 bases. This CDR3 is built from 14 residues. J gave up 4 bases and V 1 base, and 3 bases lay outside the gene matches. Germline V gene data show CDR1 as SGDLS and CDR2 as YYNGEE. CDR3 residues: CASSVRGSADTQYF. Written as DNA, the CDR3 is TGTGCCAGCAGCGTACGCGGGAGTGCAGATACGCAGTATTTT.

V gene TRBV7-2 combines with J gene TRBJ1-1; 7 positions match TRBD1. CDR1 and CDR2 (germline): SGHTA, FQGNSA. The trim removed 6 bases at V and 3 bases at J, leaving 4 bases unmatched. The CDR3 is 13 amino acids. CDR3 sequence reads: CASRLQGYTEAFF. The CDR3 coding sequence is TGTGCCAGCAGACTACAGGGGTACACTGAAGCTTTCTTT.

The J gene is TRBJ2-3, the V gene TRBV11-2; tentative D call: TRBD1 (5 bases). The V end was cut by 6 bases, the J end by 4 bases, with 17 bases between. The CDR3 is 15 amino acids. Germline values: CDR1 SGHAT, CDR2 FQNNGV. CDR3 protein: CASRSWVRVADTQYF. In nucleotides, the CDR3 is TGTGCCAGCAGGTCCTGGGTCAGGGTTGCAGATACGCAGTATTTT.

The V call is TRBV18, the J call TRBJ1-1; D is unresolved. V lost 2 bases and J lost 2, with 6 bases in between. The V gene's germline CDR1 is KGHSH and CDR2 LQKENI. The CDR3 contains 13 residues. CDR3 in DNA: TGTGCCAGCTCACCAACCAGTAACACTGAAGCTTTCTTT. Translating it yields CASSPTSNTEAFF.

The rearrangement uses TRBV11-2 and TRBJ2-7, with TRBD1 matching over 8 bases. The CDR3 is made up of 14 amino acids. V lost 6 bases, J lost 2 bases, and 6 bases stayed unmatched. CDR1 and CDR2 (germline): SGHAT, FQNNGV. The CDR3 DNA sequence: TGTGCCAGCAGTCGGGACAGGCCCACCTACGAGCAGTACTTC. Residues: CASSRDRPTYEQYF.

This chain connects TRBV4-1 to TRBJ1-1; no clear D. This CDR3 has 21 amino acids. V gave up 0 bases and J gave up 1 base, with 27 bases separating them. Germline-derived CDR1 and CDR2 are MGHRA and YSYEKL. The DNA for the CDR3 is TGCGCCAGCAGCCAAGAGCGGAACGGTGGTGCGCTAACTGGCGCGAACACTGAAGCTTTCTTT. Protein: CASSQERNGGALTGANTEAFF.